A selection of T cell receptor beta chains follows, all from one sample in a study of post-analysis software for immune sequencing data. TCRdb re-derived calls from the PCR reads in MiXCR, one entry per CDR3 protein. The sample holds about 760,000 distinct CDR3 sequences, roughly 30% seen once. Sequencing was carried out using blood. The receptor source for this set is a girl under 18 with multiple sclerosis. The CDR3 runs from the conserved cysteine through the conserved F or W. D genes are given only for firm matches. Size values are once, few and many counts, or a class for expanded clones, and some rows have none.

CASSRWGGEQYF	TGTGCCAGCAGCCGATGGGGAGGCGAGCAGTACTTC	.	TRBV14	TRBJ2-7	.
CASNPGGYQETQYF	TGTGCCAGCAACCCCGGCGGGTACCAAGAGACCCAGTACTTC	.	TRBV7-2	TRBJ2-5	.
CSAREGGDQPQHF	TGCAGTGCCCGGGAGGGAGGGGATCAGCCCCAGCATTTT	many	TRBV29-1	TRBJ1-5	.
CSVEDQDRQSYEQYF	TGCAGCGTTGAAGATCAGGACAGGCAGTCCTACGAGCAGTACTTC	once	TRBV29-1	TRBJ2-7	TRBD1
CASSQERKVNSPLHF	TGCGCCAGCAGCCAAGAACGTAAAGTCAATTCACCCCTCCACTTT	many	TRBV4-3	TRBJ1-6	.
CSVPVSSYNEQLF	TGCAGCGTTCCTGTAAGCTCCTACAATGAGCAGCTCTTC	.	TRBV29-1	TRBJ2-1	.
CASSLFGAEQYF	TGCGCCAGCAGCTTGTTTGGGGCGGAGCAGTACTTC	few	TRBV5-1	TRBJ2-7	.
CASSLGKLDSLSTDMQYF	TGTGCCAGCAGCTTAGGAAAACTAGACTCACTTAGCACAGATATGCAGTATTTT	.	TRBV11-2	TRBJ2-3	.
CSAWRAGGESHEQYF	TGCAGTGCCTGGAGGGCGGGAGGGGAGTCCCACGAGCAGTACTTC	few	TRBV20-1	TRBJ2-7	TRBD2
CASFRPTPGAPQYF	TGTGCCAGCTTTCGCCCTACCCCCGGTGCCCCTCAGTATTTT	few	TRBV7-2	TRBJ2-3	.
CSVAGQGTGELLF	TGCAGCGTTGCCGGACAGGGTACCGGGGAGCTGTTGTTT	once	TRBV29-1	TRBJ2-2	TRBD1
CASSLVSGGGQDTQYF	TGTGCCAGCAGCTTAGTATCGGGAGGGGGTCAGGATACGCAGTATTTT	few	TRBV7-2	TRBJ2-3	TRBD2
CASSPGDWAKNIQYF	TGTGCCAGCAGCCCCGGGGACTGGGCCAAAAACATTCAGTACTTC	.	TRBV7-2	TRBJ2-4	.
CASSGLTGINQPQHF	TGTGCCAGCAGTGGTCTGACAGGGATCAATCAGCCCCAGCATTTT	.	TRBV6-1	TRBJ1-5	TRBD1
CASSERVEAFF	TGTGCCAGCAGTGAGAGAGTTGAAGCTTTCTTT	.	TRBV6-1	TRBJ1-1	.
CASSKSGQGRTNEQFF	TGCGCCAGCAGCAAATCGGGACAGGGAAGGACCAATGAGCAGTTCTTC	once	TRBV5-1	TRBJ2-1	TRBD1
CASTARLEYDHEQFF	TGCGCCAGCACCGCGAGACTGGAGTACGACCATGAGCAGTTCTTC	few	TRBV4-1	TRBJ2-1	.
CVSSLLSSPDTQYF	TGTGTCAGCAGCTTACTATCCTCCCCAGATACGCAGTATTTT	.	TRBV7-2	TRBJ2-3	.
CATRGEMNTEAFF	TGTGCCACCAGGGGCGAGATGAACACTGAAGCTTTCTTT	.	TRBV24-1	TRBJ1-1	.
CASSDSGFGGRETQYF	TGTGCCAGCAGTGACTCTGGTTTTGGGGGCCGGGAGACCCAGTACTTC	few	TRBV6-4	TRBJ2-5	.
CASSQAEDSEAFF	TGCGCCAGCAGCCAAGCGGAGGACAGTGAAGCTTTCTTT	.	TRBV4-1	TRBJ1-1	.
CASSATYPESGYTF	TGTGCCAGCAGCGCAACCTACCCCGAAAGCGGCTACACCTTC	few	TRBV11-2	TRBJ1-2	.
CATSRDRTGSFTYEQYF	TGTGCCACCAGCAGAGATCGGACAGGATCTTTTACCTACGAGCAGTACTTC	few	TRBV15	TRBJ2-7	TRBD1
CAISGVRGDTEAFF	TGTGCCATCAGTGGTGTCAGGGGAGACACTGAAGCTTTCTTT	.	TRBV10-3	TRBJ1-1	.
CASSFHRTPGQYF	TGTGCCAGCAGCTTTCATCGGACTCCCGGGCAGTATTTT	few	TRBV7-2	TRBJ2-3	.
CASSLDPQGEAFF	TGTGCCAGCAGCTTAGATCCGCAGGGCGAAGCTTTCTTT	.	TRBV11-2	TRBJ1-1	.
CSVDRTGAGEKLFF	TGCAGCGTCGACCGGACAGGTGCGGGTGAAAAACTGTTTTTT	.	TRBV29-1	TRBJ1-4	TRBD1
CASSTQPQGYEQYF	TGTGCCAGCAGCACTCAGCCACAGGGGTACGAGCAGTACTTC	once	TRBV7-6	TRBJ2-7	TRBD1
CASGRRAEQFF	TGTGCCAGCGGCAGGAGGGCTGAGCAGTTCTTC	.	TRBV7-8	TRBJ2-1	.
CASSLMTDEQFF	TGTGCCAGCAGCTTGATGACCGATGAGCAGTTCTTC	.	TRBV11-2	TRBJ2-1	.
CASSSARQGADEQFF	TGCGCCAGCAGCTCGGCGCGGCAGGGGGCCGATGAGCAGTTCTTC	.	TRBV5-1	TRBJ2-1	TRBD1
CSARGDCDEQYF	TGCAGTGCTAGGGGGGACTGTGACGAGCAGTACTTC	.	TRBV20-1	TRBJ2-7	.
CASSDSRDTQYF	TGTGCCAGCAGTGACTCGAGAGATACGCAGTATTTT	.	TRBV6-4	TRBJ2-3	.
CASSSFLRDTQYF	TGTGCCAGCAGCTCCTTCCTGAGGGATACGCAGTATTTT	few	TRBV7-2	TRBJ2-3	.
CASRETGHEQYF	TGTGCCAGCAGGGAGACAGGGCACGAGCAGTACTTC	few	TRBV7-8	TRBJ2-7	TRBD1
CSARGRDTNSYEQYF	TGCAGTGCTAGAGGCCGGGACACCAACTCCTACGAGCAGTACTTC	few	TRBV20-1	TRBJ2-7	.
CATSRPRGGEGEWWGYEQYF	TGTGCCACCAGCAGACCCCGAGGGGGGGAAGGAGAGTGGTGGGGCTACGAGCAGTACTTC	.	TRBV7-9	TRBJ2-7	.
CSALQLANQPQHF	TGCAGTGCCTTACAGCTCGCGAATCAGCCCCAGCATTTT	.	TRBV20-1	TRBJ1-5	.
CASSTYRGEQFF	TGTGCCAGCAGCACCTACCGGGGTGAGCAGTTCTTC	few	TRBV3-1	TRBJ2-1	.
CASRVAGSNNEQFF	TGTGCCAGCAGGGTAGCGGGATCCAACAATGAGCAGTTCTTC	.	TRBV6-6	TRBJ2-1	TRBD2
CSVEGRDNYGDTF	TGCAGCGTTGAAGGCCGGGACAACTATGGCGACACCTTC	.	TRBV29-1	TRBJ1-2	.
CSAPPGLAVSGQETQYF	TGCAGTGCCCCACCGGGACTAGCGGTATCCGGCCAAGAGACCCAGTACTTC	few	TRBV20-1	TRBJ2-5	TRBD2
CASSYSMGRDPEQYF	TGTGCCAGCAGTTACTCGATGGGCAGGGATCCCGAGCAGTACTTC	few	TRBV6-2/TRBV6-3	TRBJ2-7	.
CASSQDFKSPYEQYF	TGCGCCAGCAGCCAAGACTTTAAAAGCCCCTACGAGCAGTACTTC	few	TRBV4-3	TRBJ2-7	.
CASSLGGNLEAFF	TGTGCCAGCAGCTTGGGGGGAAATCTCGAAGCTTTCTTT	.	TRBV5-5	TRBJ1-1	.
CAISEGIEQFF	TGTGCCATCAGCGAGGGTATTGAGCAGTTCTTC	many	TRBV10-3	TRBJ2-1	.